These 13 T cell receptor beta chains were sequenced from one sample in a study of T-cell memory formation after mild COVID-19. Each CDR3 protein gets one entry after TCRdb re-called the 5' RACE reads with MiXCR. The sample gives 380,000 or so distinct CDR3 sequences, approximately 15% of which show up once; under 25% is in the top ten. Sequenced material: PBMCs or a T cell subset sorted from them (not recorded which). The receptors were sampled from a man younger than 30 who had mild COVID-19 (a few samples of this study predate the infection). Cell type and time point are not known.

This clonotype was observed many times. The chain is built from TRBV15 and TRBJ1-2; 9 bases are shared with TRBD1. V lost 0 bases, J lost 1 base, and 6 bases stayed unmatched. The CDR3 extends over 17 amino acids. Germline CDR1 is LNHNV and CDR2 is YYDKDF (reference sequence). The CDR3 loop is CATSRDLGQGLNYGYTF. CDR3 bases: TGTGCCACCAGCAGAGATCTGGGACAGGGACTTAACTATGGCTACACCTTC.

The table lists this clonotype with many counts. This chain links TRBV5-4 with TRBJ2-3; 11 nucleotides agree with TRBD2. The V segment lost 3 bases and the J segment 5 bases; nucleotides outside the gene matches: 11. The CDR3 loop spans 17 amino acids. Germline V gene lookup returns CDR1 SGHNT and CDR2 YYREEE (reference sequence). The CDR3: CASSSGVAGGRKDTQYF. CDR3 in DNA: TGTGCCAGCAGCTCCGGGGTAGCGGGGGGGCGAAAAGATACGCAGTATTTT.

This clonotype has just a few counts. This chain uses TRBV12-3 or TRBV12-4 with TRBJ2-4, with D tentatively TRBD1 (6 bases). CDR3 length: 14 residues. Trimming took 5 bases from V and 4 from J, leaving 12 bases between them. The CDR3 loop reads CASSDPDSKNIQYF. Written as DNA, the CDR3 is TGTGCCAGCAGTGATCCGGACAGTAAAAACATTCAGTACTTC.

CDR3 in amino acids: CATSDSDRWQFF. The CDR3 DNA follows: TGTGCCACCAGTGATTCCGATCGTTGGCAGTTCTTC. This sequence joins TRBV24-1 and TRBJ2-1; no firm D call. Germline V CDR1 and CDR2: KGHDR, SFDVKD. CDR3 length: 12 amino acids. Trimming removed 2 bases at V and 12 bases at J, with 10 bases between.

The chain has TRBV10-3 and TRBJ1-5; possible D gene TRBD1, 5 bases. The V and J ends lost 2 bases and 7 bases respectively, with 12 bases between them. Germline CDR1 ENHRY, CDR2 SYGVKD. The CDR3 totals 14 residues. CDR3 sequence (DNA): TGTGCCATCAGTGAGGTTTCAGGGCGCCAGCCCCAGCATTTT. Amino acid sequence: CAISEVSGRQPQHF.

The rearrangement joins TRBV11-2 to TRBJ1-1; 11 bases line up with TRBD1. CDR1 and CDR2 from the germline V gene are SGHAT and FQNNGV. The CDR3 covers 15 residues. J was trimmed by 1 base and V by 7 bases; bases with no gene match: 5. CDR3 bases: TGTGCCAGCAACAGGGACAGGGGGGCGAACACTGAAGCTTTCTTT. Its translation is CASNRDRGANTEAFF.

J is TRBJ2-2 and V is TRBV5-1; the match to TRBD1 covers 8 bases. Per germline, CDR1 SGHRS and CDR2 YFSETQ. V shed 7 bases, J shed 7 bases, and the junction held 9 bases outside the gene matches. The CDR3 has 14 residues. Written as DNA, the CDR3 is TGCGCCAGCCGCCCTACAGGGGGAGGCGGGGAGCTGTTTTTT. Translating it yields CASRPTGGGGELFF.

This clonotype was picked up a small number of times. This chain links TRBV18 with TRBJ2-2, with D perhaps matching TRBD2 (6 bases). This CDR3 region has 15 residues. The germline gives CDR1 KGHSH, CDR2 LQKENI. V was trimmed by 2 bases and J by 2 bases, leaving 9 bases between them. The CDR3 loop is CASSPSGLNTGELFF. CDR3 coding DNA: TGTGCCAGCTCACCATCGGGACTTAACACCGGGGAGCTGTTTTTT.

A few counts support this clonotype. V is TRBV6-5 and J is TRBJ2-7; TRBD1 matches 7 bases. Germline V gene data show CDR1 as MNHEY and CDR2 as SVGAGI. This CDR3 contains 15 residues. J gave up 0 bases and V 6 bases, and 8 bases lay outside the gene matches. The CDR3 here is CASRSLTGSSYEQYF. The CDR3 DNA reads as TGTGCCAGCAGATCGTTGACAGGGAGCTCCTACGAGCAGTACTTC.

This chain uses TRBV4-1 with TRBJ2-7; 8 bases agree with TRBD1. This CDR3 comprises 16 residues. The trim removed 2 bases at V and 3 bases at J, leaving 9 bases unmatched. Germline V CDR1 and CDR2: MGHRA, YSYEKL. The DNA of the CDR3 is TGCGCCAGCAGCCAACCCGGGACAGGCAGGCGCTACGAGCAGTACTTC. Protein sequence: CASSQPGTGRRYEQYF.

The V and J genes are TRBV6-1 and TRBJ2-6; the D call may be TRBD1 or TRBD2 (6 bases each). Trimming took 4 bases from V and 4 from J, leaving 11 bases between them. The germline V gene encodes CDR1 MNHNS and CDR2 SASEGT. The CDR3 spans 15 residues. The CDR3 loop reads CASSGGAAGANVLTF. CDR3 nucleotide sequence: TGTGCCAGCAGTGGGGGGGCCGCCGGGGCCAACGTCCTGACTTTC.

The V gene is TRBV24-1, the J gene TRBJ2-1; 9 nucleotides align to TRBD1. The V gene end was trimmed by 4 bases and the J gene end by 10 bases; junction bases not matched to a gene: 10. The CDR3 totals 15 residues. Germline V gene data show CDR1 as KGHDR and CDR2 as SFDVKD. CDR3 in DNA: TGTGCCACCAGTGACCCAGGACAGGGGAAAGCAGAGCAGTTCTTC. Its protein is CATSDPGQGKAEQFF.

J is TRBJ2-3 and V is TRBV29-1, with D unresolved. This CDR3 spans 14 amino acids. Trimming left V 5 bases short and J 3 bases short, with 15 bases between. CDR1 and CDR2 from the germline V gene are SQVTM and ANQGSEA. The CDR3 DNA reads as TGCAGCGTTTGTCCCGCCTACGGTACAGATACGCAGTATTTT. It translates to CSVCPAYGTDTQYF.